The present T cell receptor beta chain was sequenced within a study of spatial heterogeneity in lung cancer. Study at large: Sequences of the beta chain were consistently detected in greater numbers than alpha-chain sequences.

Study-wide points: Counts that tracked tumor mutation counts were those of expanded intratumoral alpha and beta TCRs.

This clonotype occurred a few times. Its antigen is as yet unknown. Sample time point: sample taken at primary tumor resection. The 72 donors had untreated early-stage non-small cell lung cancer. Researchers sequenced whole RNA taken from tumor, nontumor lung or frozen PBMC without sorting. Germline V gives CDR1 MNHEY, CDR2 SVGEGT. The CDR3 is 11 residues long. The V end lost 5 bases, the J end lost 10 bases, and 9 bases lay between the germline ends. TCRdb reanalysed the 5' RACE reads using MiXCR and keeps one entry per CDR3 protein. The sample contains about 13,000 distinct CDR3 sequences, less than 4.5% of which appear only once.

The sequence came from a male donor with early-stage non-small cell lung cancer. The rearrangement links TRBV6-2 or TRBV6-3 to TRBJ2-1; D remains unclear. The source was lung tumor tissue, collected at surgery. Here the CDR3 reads CASSGVGEQFF. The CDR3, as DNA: TGTGCCAGCAGTGGAGTGGGCGAGCAGTTCTTC.